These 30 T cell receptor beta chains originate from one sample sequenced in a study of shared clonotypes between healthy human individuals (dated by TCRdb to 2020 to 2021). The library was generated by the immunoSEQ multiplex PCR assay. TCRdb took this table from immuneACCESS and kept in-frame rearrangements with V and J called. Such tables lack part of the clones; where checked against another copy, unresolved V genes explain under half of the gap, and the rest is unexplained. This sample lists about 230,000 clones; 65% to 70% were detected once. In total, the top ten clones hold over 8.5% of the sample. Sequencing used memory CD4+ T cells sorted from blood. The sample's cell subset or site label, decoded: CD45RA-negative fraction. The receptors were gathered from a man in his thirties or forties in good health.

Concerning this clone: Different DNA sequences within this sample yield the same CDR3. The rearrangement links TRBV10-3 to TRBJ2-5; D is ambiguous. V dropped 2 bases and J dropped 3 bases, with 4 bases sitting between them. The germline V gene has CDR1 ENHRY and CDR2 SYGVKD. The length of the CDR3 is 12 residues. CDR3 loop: CAISEAEETQYF. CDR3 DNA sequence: TGTGCCATCAGTGAGGCAGAAGAGACCCAGTACTTC.

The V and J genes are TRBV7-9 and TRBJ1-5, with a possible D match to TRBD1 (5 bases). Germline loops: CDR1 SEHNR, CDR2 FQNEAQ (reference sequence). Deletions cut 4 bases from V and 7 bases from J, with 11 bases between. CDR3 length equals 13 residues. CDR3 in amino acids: CASSSGRGQPQHF. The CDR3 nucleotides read TGTGCCAGCAGCTCCGGACGGGGCCAGCCCCAGCATTTT. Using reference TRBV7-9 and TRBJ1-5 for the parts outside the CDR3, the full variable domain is DTGVSQNPRHKITKRGQNVTFRCDPISEHNRLYWYRQTLGQGPEFLTYFQNEAQLEKSRLLSDRFSAERPKGSFSTLEIQRTEQGDSAMYLCASSSGRGQPQHFGDGTRLSIL.

The CDR3 region has the DNA TGTGCCAGCAGGAACGCACAGGGCGTGGGCAATCAGCCCCAGCATTTT. This sequence encodes CASRNAQGVGNQPQHF. The J gene is TRBJ1-5, the V gene TRBV28, with D tentatively TRBD1 (6 bases). V lost 6 bases to trimming and J lost 2 bases, with 17 bases between them. The CDR3 loop spans 16 amino acids. CDR1 is MDHEN, CDR2 SYDVKM, per germline.

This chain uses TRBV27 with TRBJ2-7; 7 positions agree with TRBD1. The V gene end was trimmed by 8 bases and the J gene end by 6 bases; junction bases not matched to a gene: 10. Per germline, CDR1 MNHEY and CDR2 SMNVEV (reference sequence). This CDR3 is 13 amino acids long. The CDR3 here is CASETVAGGEQYF. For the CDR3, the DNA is TGTGCCAGCGAGACCGTCGCAGGGGGCGAGCAGTACTTC.

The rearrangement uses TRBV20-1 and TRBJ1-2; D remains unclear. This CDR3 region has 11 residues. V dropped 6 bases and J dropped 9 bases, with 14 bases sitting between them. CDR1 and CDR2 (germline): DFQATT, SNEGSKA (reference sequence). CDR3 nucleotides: TGCAGTGCCGGATCAACCCCCAGCTACACCTTC. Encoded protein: CSAGSTPSYTF.

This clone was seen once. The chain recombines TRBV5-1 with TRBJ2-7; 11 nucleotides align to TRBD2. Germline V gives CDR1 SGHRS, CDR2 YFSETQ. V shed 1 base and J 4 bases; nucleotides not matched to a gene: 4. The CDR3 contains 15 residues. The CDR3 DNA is TGCGCCAGCAGCTTGCAGGCTAGCGGGAGGTACGAGCAGTACTTC. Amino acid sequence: CASSLQASGRYEQYF.

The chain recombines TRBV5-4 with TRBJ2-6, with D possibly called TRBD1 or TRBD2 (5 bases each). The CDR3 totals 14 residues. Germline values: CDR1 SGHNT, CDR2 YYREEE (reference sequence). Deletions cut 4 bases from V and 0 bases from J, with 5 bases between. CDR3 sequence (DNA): TGTGCCAGCAGCGGGACCTCTGGGGCCAACGTCCTGACTTTC. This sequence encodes CASSGTSGANVLTF.

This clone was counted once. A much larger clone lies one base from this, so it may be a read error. CDR3 protein: CASSGEETQYF. The CDR3 nucleotides read TGTGCCAGCAGTGGGGAAGAGACCCAGTACTTC. The chain employs TRBV6-4 and TRBJ2-5; D unresolved. CDR1 and CDR2 (germline): MRHNA, SNTAGT. The CDR3 extends over 11 amino acids. V shed 4 bases and J shed 3 bases, with 3 bases lying between them.

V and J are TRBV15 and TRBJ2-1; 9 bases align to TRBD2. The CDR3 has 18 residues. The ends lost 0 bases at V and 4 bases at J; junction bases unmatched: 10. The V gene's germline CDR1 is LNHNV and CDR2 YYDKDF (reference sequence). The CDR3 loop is CATSRDLRASGTYNEQFF. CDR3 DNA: TGTGCCACCAGCAGAGATCTGCGGGCTAGCGGGACGTACAATGAGCAGTTCTTC.

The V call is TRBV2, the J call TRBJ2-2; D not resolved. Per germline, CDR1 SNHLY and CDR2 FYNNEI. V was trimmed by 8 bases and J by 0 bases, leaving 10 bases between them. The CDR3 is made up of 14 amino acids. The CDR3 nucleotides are TGTGCCAGCCTTCCGACCTCGAACACCGGGGAGCTGTTTTTT. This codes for CASLPTSNTGELFF.

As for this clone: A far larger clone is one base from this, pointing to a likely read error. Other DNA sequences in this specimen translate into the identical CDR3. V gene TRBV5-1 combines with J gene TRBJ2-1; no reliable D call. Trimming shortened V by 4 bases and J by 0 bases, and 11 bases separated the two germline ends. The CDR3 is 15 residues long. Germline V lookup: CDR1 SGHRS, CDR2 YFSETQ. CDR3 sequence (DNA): TGCGCCAGCAGCGTAGCTGAGAGCTCCTACAATGAGCAGTTCTTC. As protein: CASSVAESSYNEQFF.

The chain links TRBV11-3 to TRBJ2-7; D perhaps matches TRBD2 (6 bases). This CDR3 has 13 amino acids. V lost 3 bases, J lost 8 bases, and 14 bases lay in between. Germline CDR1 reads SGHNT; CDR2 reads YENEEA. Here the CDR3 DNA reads TGTGCCAGCAGCTTTGGGACTGGGATTAAGCAGTACTTC. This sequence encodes CASSFGTGIKQYF. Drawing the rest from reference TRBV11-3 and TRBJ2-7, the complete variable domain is EAGVVQSPRYKIIEKKQPVAFWCNPISGHNTLYWYLQNLGQGPELLIRYENEEAVDDSQLPKDRFSAERLKGVDSTLKIQPAELGDSAVYLCASSFGTGIKQYFGPGTRLTVT.

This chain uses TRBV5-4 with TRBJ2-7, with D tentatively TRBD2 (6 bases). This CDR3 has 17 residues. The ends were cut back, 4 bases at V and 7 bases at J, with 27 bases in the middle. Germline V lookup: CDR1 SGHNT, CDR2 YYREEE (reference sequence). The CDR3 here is CASSGRRLGDPGWEQYF. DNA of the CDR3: TGTGCCAGCAGCGGCCGGCGACTAGGTGATCCTGGTTGGGAGCAGTACTTC.

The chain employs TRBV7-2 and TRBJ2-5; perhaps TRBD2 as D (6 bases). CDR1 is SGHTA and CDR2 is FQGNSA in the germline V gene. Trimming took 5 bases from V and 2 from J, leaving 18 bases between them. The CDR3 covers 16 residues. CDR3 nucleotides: TGTGCCAGCAGCCACGACAGCGCCGGGGGTCAAGAGACCCAGTACTTC. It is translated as CASSHDSAGGQETQYF.

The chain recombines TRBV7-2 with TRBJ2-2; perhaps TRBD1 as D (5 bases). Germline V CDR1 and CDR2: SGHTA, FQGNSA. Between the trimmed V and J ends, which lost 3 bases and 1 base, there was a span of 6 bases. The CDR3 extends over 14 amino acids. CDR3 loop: CASSFDRNTGELFF. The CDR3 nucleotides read TGTGCCAGCAGCTTTGACAGGAACACCGGGGAGCTGTTTTTT. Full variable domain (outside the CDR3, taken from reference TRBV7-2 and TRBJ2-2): GAGVSQSPSNKVTEKGKDVELRCDPISGHTALYWYRQSLGQGLEFLIYFQGNSAPDKSGLPSDRFSAERTGGSVSTLTIQRTQQEDSAVYLCASSFDRNTGELFFGEGSRLTVL.

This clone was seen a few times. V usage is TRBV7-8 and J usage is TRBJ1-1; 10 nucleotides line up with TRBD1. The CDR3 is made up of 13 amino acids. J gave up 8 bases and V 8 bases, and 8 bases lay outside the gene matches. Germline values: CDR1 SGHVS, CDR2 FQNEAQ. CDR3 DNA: TGTGCCAGCCGGGACAGGGGACGACGCGAAGCTTTCTTT. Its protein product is CASRDRGRREAFF. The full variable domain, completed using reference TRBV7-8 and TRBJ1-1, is GAGVSQSPRYKVAKRGQDVALRCDPISGHVSLFWYQQALGQGPEFLTYFQNEAQLDKSGLPSDRFFAERPEGSVSTLKIQRTQQEDSAVYLCASRDRGRREAFFGQGTRLTVV.

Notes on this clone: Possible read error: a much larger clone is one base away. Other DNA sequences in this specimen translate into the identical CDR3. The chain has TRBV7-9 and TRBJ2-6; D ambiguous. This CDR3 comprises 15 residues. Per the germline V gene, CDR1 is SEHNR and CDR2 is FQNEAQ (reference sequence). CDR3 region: CASSVLGSGANVLTF. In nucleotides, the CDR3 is TGTGCCAGCAGCGTGCTAGGATCTGGAGCCAACGTCCTGACTTTC. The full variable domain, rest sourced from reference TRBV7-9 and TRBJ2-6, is DTGVSQNPRHKITKRGQNVTFRCDPISEHNRLYWYRQTLGQGPEFLTYFQNEAQLEKSRLLSDRFSAERPKGSFSTLEIQRTEQGDSAMYLCASSVLGSGANVLTFGAGSRLTVL.

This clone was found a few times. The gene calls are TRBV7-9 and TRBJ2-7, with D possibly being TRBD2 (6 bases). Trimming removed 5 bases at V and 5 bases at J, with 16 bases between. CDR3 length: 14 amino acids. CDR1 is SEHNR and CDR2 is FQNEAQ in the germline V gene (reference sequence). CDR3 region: CASSLGLAINEQYF. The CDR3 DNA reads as TGTGCCAGCAGCCTAGGCCTAGCGATCAACGAGCAGTACTTC.

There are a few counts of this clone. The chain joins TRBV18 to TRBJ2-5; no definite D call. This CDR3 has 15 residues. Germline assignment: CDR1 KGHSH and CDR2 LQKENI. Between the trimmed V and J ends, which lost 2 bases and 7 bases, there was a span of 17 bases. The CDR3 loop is CASSPTQQVASTQYF. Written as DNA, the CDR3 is TGTGCCAGCTCACCAACTCAGCAGGTTGCTTCGACCCAGTACTTC.

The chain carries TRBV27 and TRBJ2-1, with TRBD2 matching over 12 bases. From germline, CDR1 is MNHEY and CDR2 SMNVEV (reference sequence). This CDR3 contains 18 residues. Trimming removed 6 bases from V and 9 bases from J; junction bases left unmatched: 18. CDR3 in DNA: TGTGCCAGCAGAGGACTAGCGGGATTGGAGGGCCTAAAGACTGAGCAGTTCTTC. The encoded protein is CASRGLAGLEGLKTEQFF.

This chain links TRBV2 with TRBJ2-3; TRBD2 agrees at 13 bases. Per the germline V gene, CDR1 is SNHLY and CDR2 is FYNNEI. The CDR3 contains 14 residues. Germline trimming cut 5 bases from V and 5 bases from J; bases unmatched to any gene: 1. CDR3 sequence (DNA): TGTGCCAGCAGTCGGACTAGCGGGAGAGATACGCAGTATTTT. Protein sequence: CASSRTSGRDTQYF.

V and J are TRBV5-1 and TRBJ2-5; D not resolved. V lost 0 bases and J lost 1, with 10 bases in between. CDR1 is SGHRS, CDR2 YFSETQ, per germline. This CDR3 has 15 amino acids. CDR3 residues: CASSLVGARQETQYF. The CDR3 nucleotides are TGCGCCAGCAGCTTGGTGGGCGCTCGCCAAGAGACCCAGTACTTC.

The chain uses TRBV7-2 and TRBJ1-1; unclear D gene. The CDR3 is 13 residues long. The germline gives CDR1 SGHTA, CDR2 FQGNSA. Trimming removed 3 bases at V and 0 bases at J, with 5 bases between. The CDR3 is CASSFSVNTEAFF. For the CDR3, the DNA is TGTGCCAGCAGCTTCTCAGTGAACACTGAAGCTTTCTTT.

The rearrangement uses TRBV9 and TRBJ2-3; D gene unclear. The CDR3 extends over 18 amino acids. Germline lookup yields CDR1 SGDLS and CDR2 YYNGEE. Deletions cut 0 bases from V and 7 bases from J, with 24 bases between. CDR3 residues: CASSVEAPRSTGGNTQYF. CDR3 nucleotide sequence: TGTGCCAGCAGCGTAGAGGCCCCCCGATCAACGGGTGGAAATACGCAGTATTTT.

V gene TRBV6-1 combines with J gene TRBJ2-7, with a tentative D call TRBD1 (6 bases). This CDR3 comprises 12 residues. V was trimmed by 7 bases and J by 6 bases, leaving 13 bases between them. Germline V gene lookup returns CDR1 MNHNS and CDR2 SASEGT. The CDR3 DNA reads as TGTGCCAGCAATACAGGGTTTGTCGAGCAGTACTTC. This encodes CASNTGFVEQYF.

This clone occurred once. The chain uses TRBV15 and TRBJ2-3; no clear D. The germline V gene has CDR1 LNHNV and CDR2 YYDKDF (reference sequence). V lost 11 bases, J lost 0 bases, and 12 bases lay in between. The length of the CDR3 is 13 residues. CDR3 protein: CASGLASTDTQYF. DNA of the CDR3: TGTGCCTCTGGGTTAGCTAGCACAGATACGCAGTATTTT.

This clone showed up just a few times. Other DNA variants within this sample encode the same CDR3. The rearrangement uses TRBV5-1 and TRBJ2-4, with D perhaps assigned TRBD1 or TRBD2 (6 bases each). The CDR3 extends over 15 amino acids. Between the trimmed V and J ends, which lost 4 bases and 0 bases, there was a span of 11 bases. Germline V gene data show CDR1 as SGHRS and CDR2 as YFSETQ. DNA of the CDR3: TGCGCCAGCAGCCCCGGGGGCTTAGCCAAAAACATTCAGTACTTC. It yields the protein CASSPGGLAKNIQYF.

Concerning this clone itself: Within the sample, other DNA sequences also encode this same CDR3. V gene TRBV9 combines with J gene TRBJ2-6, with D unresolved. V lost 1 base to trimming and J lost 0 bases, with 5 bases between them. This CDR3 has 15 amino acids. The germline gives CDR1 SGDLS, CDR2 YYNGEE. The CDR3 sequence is CASSVFPSGANVLTF. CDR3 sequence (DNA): TGTGCCAGCAGCGTATTCCCCTCTGGGGCCAACGTCCTGACTTTC.

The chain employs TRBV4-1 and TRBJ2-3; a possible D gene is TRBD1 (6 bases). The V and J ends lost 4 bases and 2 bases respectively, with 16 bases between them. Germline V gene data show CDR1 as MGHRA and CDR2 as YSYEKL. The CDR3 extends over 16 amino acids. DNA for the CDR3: TGCGCCAGCAGCCCAGGGACACTAATATCCACAGATACGCAGTATTTT. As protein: CASSPGTLISTDTQYF.

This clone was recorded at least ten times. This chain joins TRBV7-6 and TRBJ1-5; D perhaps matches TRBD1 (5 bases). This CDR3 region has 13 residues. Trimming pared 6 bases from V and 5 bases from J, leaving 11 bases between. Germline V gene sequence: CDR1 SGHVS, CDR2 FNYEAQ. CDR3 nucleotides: TGTGCCAGCAGTTTCAGGGCGGATCAGCCCCAGCATTTT. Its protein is CASSFRADQPQHF.